The next 12 T cell receptor beta chains were all read from a single sample in a study of blood T cell repertoires in COVID-19. Sequenced by immunoSEQ multiplex PCR; TCRdb stores in-frame clones only, minus some. Seen here are about 83,000 clones, more than 75% observed once, and the top ten hold approximately 15%. The sample consisted of peripheral blood. All receptors come from a woman aged 80 or over with active or convalescent COVID-19.

The genes are TRBV5-1 and TRBJ2-3; D remains ambiguous. Trimming stripped 0 bases from V and 5 bases from J, with 7 bases between. This CDR3 is built from 13 residues. Looked up from germline, CDR1 is SGHRS and CDR2 is YFSETQ. For the CDR3, the DNA is TGCGCCAGCAGCTTGGTGGGCAGAGATACGCAGTATTTT. Translating it yields CASSLVGRDTQYF.

The gene calls are TRBV6-6 and TRBJ1-6; possibly TRBD1 for D (5 bases). Trimming shortened V by 5 bases and J by 10 bases, and 12 bases separated the two germline ends. The CDR3 has 13 amino acids. The germline CDR1 and CDR2 sequences are MNHNY and SVGAGI (reference sequence). The chain's CDR3 is CASSEGRGSPLHF. For the CDR3, the DNA is TGTGCCAGCAGTGAGGGGAGGGGCTCACCCCTCCACTTT.

The chain links TRBV7-9 to TRBJ2-2, with D tentatively TRBD2 (6 bases). CDR3 length: 18 residues. With 3 bases removed from V and 5 bases from J, the gap between germline ends came to 22 bases. Germline V lookup: CDR1 SEHNR, CDR2 FQNEAQ (reference sequence). CDR3 amino acids: CASSLPEYRDFSTGELFF. In nucleotides, the CDR3 is TGTGCCAGCAGCTTGCCCGAATACCGGGACTTCTCAACCGGGGAGCTGTTTTTT.

The chain combines TRBV6-2 or TRBV6-3 with TRBJ1-5; D is uncertain. Germline assignment: CDR1 MNHEY and CDR2 SVGEGT. The CDR3 is 13 amino acids. V dropped 6 bases and J dropped 6 bases, with 12 bases sitting between them. CDR3 DNA sequence: TGTGCCAGCAGCCCAAACCTGCGTCAGCCCCAGCATTTT. It translates to CASSPNLRQPQHF.

The gene calls are TRBV27 and TRBJ1-1; no clear D. The CDR3 consists of 13 residues. Germline CDR1 MNHEY, CDR2 SMNVEV (reference sequence). Trimming stripped 9 bases from V and 1 base from J, with 12 bases between. The CDR3: CASGPGSNTEAFF. In DNA form, the CDR3 reads TGTGCCAGTGGTCCCGGGTCGAACACTGAAGCTTTCTTT.

The J gene is TRBJ2-7, the V gene TRBV27; D remains ambiguous. The CDR3 is 11 amino acids. The germline gives CDR1 MNHEY, CDR2 SMNVEV (reference sequence). Trimming shortened V by 4 bases and J by 7 bases, and 8 bases separated the two germline ends. Here the CDR3 reads CASSYPREQYF. CDR3 nucleotide sequence: TGTGCCAGCAGTTACCCCAGGGAGCAGTACTTC.

This clone was detected only a few times. J is TRBJ2-5 and V is TRBV5-6, with TRBD2 matching 12 bases. This CDR3 has 16 amino acids. V shed 4 bases and J 1 base; nucleotides not matched to a gene: 5. The germline V gene encodes CDR1 SGHDT and CDR2 YYEEEE. CDR3 sequence: CASSDGLAGSQETQYF. As DNA, the CDR3 is TGTGCCAGCAGCGATGGACTAGCGGGGTCCCAAGAGACCCAGTACTTC.

CDR3 bases: TGTGCCAGCAGCTTAAGGAGCAGATATGAAAAACTGTTTTTT. The encoded protein is CASSLRSRYEKLFF. V usage is TRBV7-9 and J usage is TRBJ1-4; unclear D gene. V gave up 2 bases and J gave up 6 bases, with 10 bases separating them. The germline CDR1 and CDR2 sequences are SEHNR and FQNEAQ (reference sequence). The CDR3 runs to 14 residues.

This chain joins TRBV7-8 and TRBJ2-5; 7 positions match TRBD2. V was clipped by 0 bases and J by 1 base; unmatched bases: 5. CDR1 and CDR2 from the germline V gene are SGHVS and FQNEAQ. This CDR3 comprises 16 residues. The CDR3 protein is CASSLASAGVQETQYF. The CDR3 nucleotides are TGTGCCAGCAGCTTAGCGTCGGCGGGGGTCCAAGAGACCCAGTACTTC.

The chain carries TRBV19 and TRBJ1-6; no reliable D call. CDR3 length: 9 amino acids. CDR1 is LNHDA, CDR2 SQIVND, per germline (reference sequence). The CDR3 loop is CAIRRALHF. The CDR3 DNA reads TGTGCTATCCGGAGGGCCCTCCACTTT.

This chain uses TRBV5-6 with TRBJ2-5; TRBD1 agrees at 8 bases. Germline V CDR1 and CDR2: SGHDT, YYEEEE. The CDR3 contains 14 residues. Unmatched junction bases numbered 6, after V lost 4 bases and J lost 4 bases. In nucleotides, the CDR3 is TGTGCCAGCAGCCCGGACAGGGAAGTAGAGACCCAGTACTTC. The encoded protein is CASSPDREVETQYF. The full variable domain, rest sourced from reference TRBV5-6 and TRBJ2-5, is DAGVTQSPTHLIKTRGQQVTLRCSPKSGHDTVSWYQQALGQGPQFIFQYYEEEERQRGNFPDRFSGHQFPNYSSELNVNALLLGDSALYLCASSPDREVETQYFGPGTRLLVL.

This clone was detected only once. The genes are TRBV10-1 and TRBJ1-1, with 8 bases identical to TRBD1. V lost 3 bases to trimming and J lost 5 bases; unmatched junction nucleotides: 11. The CDR3 extends over 16 amino acids. The germline V gene has CDR1 WNHNN and CDR2 SYGVQD (reference sequence). The CDR3 coding sequence is TGCGCCAGCAGTGACCTTGACAGGGGAACGGATACTGAAGCTTTCTTT. It specifies CASSDLDRGTDTEAFF.